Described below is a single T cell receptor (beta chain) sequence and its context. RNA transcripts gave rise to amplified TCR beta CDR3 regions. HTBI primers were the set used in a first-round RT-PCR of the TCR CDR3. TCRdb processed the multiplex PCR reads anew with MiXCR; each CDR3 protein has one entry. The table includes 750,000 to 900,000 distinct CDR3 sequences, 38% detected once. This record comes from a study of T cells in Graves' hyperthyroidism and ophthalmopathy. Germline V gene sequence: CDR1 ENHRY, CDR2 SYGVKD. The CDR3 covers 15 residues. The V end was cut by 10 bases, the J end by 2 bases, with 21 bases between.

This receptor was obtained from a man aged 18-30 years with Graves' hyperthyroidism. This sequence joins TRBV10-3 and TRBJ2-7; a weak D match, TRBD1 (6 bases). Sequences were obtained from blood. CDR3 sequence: CASSQGTISTYEQYF. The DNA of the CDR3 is TGTGCCAGCAGCCAAGGGACAATCTCCACCTACGAGCAGTACTTC.